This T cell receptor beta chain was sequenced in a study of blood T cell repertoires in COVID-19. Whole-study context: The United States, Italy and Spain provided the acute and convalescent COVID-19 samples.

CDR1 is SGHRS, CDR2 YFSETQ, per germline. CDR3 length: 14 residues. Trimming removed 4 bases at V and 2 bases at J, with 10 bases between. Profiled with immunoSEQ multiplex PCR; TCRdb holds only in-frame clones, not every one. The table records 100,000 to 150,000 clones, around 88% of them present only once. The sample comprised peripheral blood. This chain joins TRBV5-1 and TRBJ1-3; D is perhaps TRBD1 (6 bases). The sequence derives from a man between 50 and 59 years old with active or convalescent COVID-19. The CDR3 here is CASSMDSPGNTIYF. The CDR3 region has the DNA TGCGCCAGCAGCATGGACAGCCCTGGAAACACCATATATTTT.